The clone carrying this T cell receptor (beta chain) was seen a handful of times. In the study's own analysis: The authors estimated nucleated cell counts from reference gene primer amplification. Sequencing used immunoSEQ multiplex PCR; TCRdb keeps in-frame clones, though not all of them. That table gives V, J and clone size, and the DNA gave D and trimming. The data show approximately 92,000 clones, over 70% seen once. The sample is drawn from a study of blood T cell repertoires in COVID-19. At the level of the study: Some COVID-19 samples were acute and others convalescent; all came from the United States, Italy and Spain. T cells, B-cell-depleted T cells, or PBMCs supplied cDNA or gDNA.

Germline assignment: CDR1 SEHNR and CDR2 FQNEAQ (reference sequence). V gave up 5 bases and J gave up 4 bases; unmatched junction bases: 13. The CDR3 sequence is 17 residues long. Sequenced input: peripheral blood. This chain connects TRBV7-9 to TRBJ2-2; TRBD2 matches 7 bases. The clonotype comes from a man in his 60s with acute or convalescent COVID-19. Here the CDR3 DNA reads TGTGCCAGCAGCGTCGGATGGGGCGGGAGAGGCACCGGGGAGCTGTTTTTT. It yields the protein CASSVGWGGRGTGELFF.